Listed here are 3 T cell receptor beta chains from one sample, sequenced in a study of shared clonotypes between healthy human individuals. Assay used: immunoSEQ multiplex PCR; TCRdb lists only in-frame clones, some missing. The sample comprises fewer than 850,000 clones, about 96% of which are singletons, and about 0.25% rests with the top ten. CD45RO negativity and positive selection for CCR7 defined naive CD8 cells, a population that excluded terminally differentiated effector memory CD45RA+ cells. Input material: naive CD8+ T cells sorted from blood. Receptors originate from a man aged 25-45 years in good health.

This chain uses TRBV7-9 with TRBJ1-4; no definite D call. CDR1 is SEHNR and CDR2 is FQNEAQ in the germline V gene (reference sequence). V lost 1 base to trimming and J lost 7 bases, with 13 bases between them. This CDR3 has 15 residues. CDR3 sequence: CASSLEARRGEKLFF. The CDR3 DNA follows: TGTGCCAGCAGCTTAGAGGCCCGTCGGGGTGAAAAACTGTTTTTT. The whole variable domain, filled in from reference TRBV7-9 and TRBJ1-4, reads DTGVSQNPRHKITKRGQNVTFRCDPISEHNRLYWYRQTLGQGPEFLTYFQNEAQLEKSRLLSDRFSAERPKGSFSTLEIQRTEQGDSAMYLCASSLEARRGEKLFFGSGTQLSVL.

This rearrangement joins TRBV27 to TRBJ1-5; no clear D gene. The CDR3 is 15 amino acids. CDR1 and CDR2 from the germline V gene are MNHEY and SMNVEV (reference sequence). With 0 bases removed from V and 3 bases from J, the gap between germline ends came to 9 bases. The CDR3 sequence: CASSLSPSTNQPQHF. The CDR3 nucleotides are TGTGCCAGCAGTTTATCTCCGAGCACCAATCAGCCCCAGCATTTT.

The chain carries TRBV7-3 and TRBJ2-1, with D tentatively TRBD1 (5 bases). CDR1 and CDR2 from the germline V gene are SGHTA and FQGTGA. Trimming took off 4 bases at V and 14 bases at J, with 18 bases between the two ends. This CDR3 has 13 residues. The chain's CDR3 is CASSSPEQVGKFF. CDR3 sequence (DNA): TGTGCCAGCAGCTCGCCGGAACAGGTGGGCAAGTTCTTC.